The 14 T cell receptor beta chains presented below share a single source sample, sequenced in a study of blood T cell repertoires in COVID-19. The method was immunoSEQ multiplex PCR; TCRdb's version includes in-frame clones alone and lacks a portion of them. The sample has 170,000 or so clones, 65% to 90% seen once. The sequenced material came from peripheral blood. These receptors all come from a human donor in a cohort sampled during active COVID-19.

The chain uses TRBV6-5 and TRBJ2-7, with 9 nucleotides matching TRBD1. There are 14 residues in the CDR3. The germline V gene has CDR1 MNHEY and CDR2 SVGAGI. The ends lost 6 bases at V and 5 bases at J; junction bases unmatched: 8. Written as DNA, the CDR3 is TGTGCCAGCAGCCTCCGGGACAGGGAGGACGAGCAGTACTTC. It is translated as CASSLRDREDEQYF.

Only a few counts were recorded for this clone. The DNA for the CDR3 is TGTGCCAGCAGTACAGGGGGGGGGCGGAGCTCCTATAATTCACCCCTCCACTTT. Translating gives CASSTGGGRSSYNSPLHF. This rearrangement joins TRBV28 to TRBJ1-6; TRBD1 matches at 8 bases. The junction had 9 bases not matched to a gene; V was cut back by 5 bases and J by 0 bases. Germline V gives CDR1 MDHEN, CDR2 SYDVKM. The CDR3 sequence is 18 residues long.

This rearrangement joins TRBV28 to TRBJ2-7, with 7 bases aligning to TRBD2. CDR1 and CDR2 (germline): MDHEN, SYDVKM. The CDR3 is 14 amino acids. V shed 3 bases and J 6 bases; nucleotides not matched to a gene: 8. CDR3 in DNA: TGTGCCAGCAGTTTCGGCGGGAGCGTCCGCGAGCAGTACTTC. Translated, it gives CASSFGGSVREQYF.

The J gene is TRBJ2-7, the V gene TRBV4-3, with D perhaps TRBD2 (5 bases). CDR3 length: 15 residues. Per germline, CDR1 LGHNA and CDR2 YSLEER. Trimming took 1 base from V and 2 from J, leaving 12 bases between them. This chain's CDR3 is CASSQGEGAAYEQYF. The CDR3 bases are TGCGCCAGCAGCCAAGGTGAGGGCGCGGCCTACGAGCAGTACTTC.

The gene calls are TRBV11-2 and TRBJ2-1; TRBD2 matches at 8 bases. Trimming removed 5 bases from V and 8 bases from J; junction bases left unmatched: 14. The CDR3 sequence is 16 residues long. Per germline, CDR1 SGHAT and CDR2 FQNNGV. CDR3 DNA sequence: TGTGCCAGCAGCACCCGAATGAGCGGGGGCTCTCATGAGCAGTTCTTC. It specifies CASSTRMSGGSHEQFF.

The rearrangement links TRBV7-3 to TRBJ1-1; 7 positions agree with TRBD1. Germline V gives CDR1 SGHTA, CDR2 FQGTGA. This CDR3 is built from 14 residues. V gave up 4 bases and J gave up 2 bases; unmatched junction bases: 4. The CDR3 coding sequence is TGTGCCAGCAGCTCAGGGGGTCCAAACACTGAAGCTTTCTTT. Protein product: CASSSGGPNTEAFF.

This clone was seen only a few times. Other DNA sequences in this specimen translate into the identical CDR3. The V call is TRBV29-1, the J call TRBJ1-6; tentative D call: TRBD1 (5 bases). The germline V gene has CDR1 SQVTM and CDR2 ANQGSEA. V was shortened by 5 bases and J by 7 bases, with 12 bases between the two germline ends. The CDR3 runs 13 residues. The CDR3 sequence: CSVRGGANSPLHF. In DNA form, the CDR3 reads TGCAGCGTTCGGGGGGGAGCCAATTCACCCCTCCACTTT.

The chain joins TRBV24-1 to TRBJ2-7; TRBD1 might be the D (5 bases). The CDR3 is made up of 14 amino acids. With 5 bases removed from V and 2 bases from J, the gap between germline ends came to 12 bases. Looked up from germline, CDR1 is KGHDR and CDR2 is SFDVKD. CDR3 region: CATSGGSTAYEQYF. The CDR3, as DNA: TGTGCCACCAGTGGGGGCAGTACCGCCTACGAGCAGTACTTC.

The V gene is TRBV7-8, the J gene TRBJ1-2; no firm D call. The CDR3 length is 11 residues. The germline CDR1 and CDR2 sequences are SGHVS and FQNEAQ. V lost 5 bases and J lost 8, with 9 bases in between. The CDR3 reads CASSQTGGYTF. CDR3 nucleotide sequence: TGTGCCAGCAGCCAGACGGGGGGCTACACCTTC.

The V gene is TRBV9, the J gene TRBJ2-7, with TRBD2 as a possible D gene (6 bases). CDR3 length equals 15 residues. Deletions cut 0 bases from V and 6 bases from J, with 16 bases between. CDR1 is SGDLS and CDR2 is YYNGEE in the germline V gene. The CDR3 sequence: CASSVDSGLLSEQYF. The CDR3 region has the DNA TGTGCCAGCAGCGTAGATAGCGGCCTCCTCTCCGAGCAGTACTTC.

The chain uses TRBV27 and TRBJ2-7; D perhaps matches TRBD1 (6 bases). The CDR3 sequence is 13 residues long. Germline-derived CDR1 and CDR2 are MNHEY and SMNVEV (reference sequence). The germline V and J ends were trimmed by 7 bases and 3 bases, with 13 bases remaining between them. The chain's CDR3 is CASIGRGNYEQYF. CDR3 nucleotide sequence: TGTGCCAGCATTGGCAGGGGCAACTACGAGCAGTACTTC.

The rearrangement links TRBV13 to TRBJ2-1; D possibly corresponds to TRBD2 (6 bases). The CDR3 sequence is 15 residues long. Trimming shortened V by 3 bases and J by 3 bases, and 12 bases separated the two germline ends. The germline V gene encodes CDR1 PRHDT and CDR2 FYEKMQ (reference sequence). This CDR3 reads CASSFRAGLYNEQFF. Written as DNA, the CDR3 is TGTGCCAGCAGCTTCAGAGCGGGTCTCTACAATGAGCAGTTCTTC. Full variable domain (rest looked up from reference TRBV13 and TRBJ2-1): AAGVIQSPRHLIKEKRETATLKCYPIPRHDTVYWYQQGPGQDPQFLISFYEKMQSDKGSIPDRFSAQQFSDYHSELNMSSLELGDSALYFCASSFRAGLYNEQFFGPGTRLTVL.

The chain carries TRBV27 and TRBJ2-7; 8 bases are shared with TRBD2. The ends lost 0 bases at V and 3 bases at J; junction bases unmatched: 4. CDR3 size: 15 residues. Germline assignment: CDR1 MNHEY and CDR2 SMNVEV (reference sequence). The CDR3 DNA reads TGTGCCAGCAGTTTATCCCCCGGGGGGGTCTACGAGCAGTACTTC. This sequence encodes CASSLSPGGVYEQYF.

As DNA, the CDR3 is TGTGCCATCAGGGGGGGTCCAGATACGCAGTATTTT. It translates to CAIRGGPDTQYF. This chain uses TRBV10-3 with TRBJ2-3; perhaps TRBD2 as D (6 bases). V lost 6 bases and J 4 bases, leaving 8 bases between the germline ends. CDR3 length: 12 residues. Germline CDR1 is ENHRY and CDR2 is SYGVKD.